This record covers a single T cell receptor beta chain. The target antigen is unknown. Assay used: immunoSEQ multiplex PCR; TCRdb lists only in-frame clones, some missing. The sample lists approximately 1.5 million clones; around 98% were seen once. The CDR3 has 12 amino acids. Trimming pared 6 bases from V and 1 base from J, leaving 8 bases between. Germline loops: CDR1 SQVTM, CDR2 ANQGSEA. This sample stems from a study of shared clonotypes between healthy human individuals. Adult donors, all healthy and HIV-negative, had no recent acute infections or vaccinations. Study-wide findings and caveats: Naive subsets generally exceeded memory subsets in estimated richness. Sampling included only blood; tissue repertoires likely differ. Across a few donors, naive CD4 shared around 5.3%, naive CD8 approximately 3.5%, memory CD4 roughly 2.5%, memory CD8 roughly 0.37%.

The TCR originated in a man aged 30 to 39 in good health. The V call is TRBV29-1, the J call TRBJ2-3; D gene ambiguous. The specimen sequenced was naive CD4+ T cells sorted from blood. As for subset: CD45RA+ positively selected. As DNA, the CDR3 is TGCAGCGTCATCCCTGGCACAGATACGCAGTATTTT. This gives the protein CSVIPGTDTQYF.